The 26 T cell receptor beta chains reported below all come from one sample, sequenced in a study of regulatory T cells in long-lasting Graves disease. Investigators prepared the TCR beta libraries by applying iRepertoire HTBI primers and Arm-PCR of CDR3 regions. Each CDR3 protein is one row after TCRdb ran MiXCR on the multiplex PCR reads. Among hundreds of thousands of distinct CDR3 sequences listed, about 15% were seen once. As for time point: newly diagnosed GD, antithyroid drugs for less than 3 months. Extracted RNA from PBMCs served as the source of the TCR library. The same data also went into a second study, on T cells in Graves' hyperthyroidism and ophthalmopathy.

Sequenced material: peripheral blood mononuclear cells (PBMCs), taken at new diagnosis, from a patient treated with antithyroid drugs. These receptors came from a woman aged 40 to 50 with Graves disease.

The chain links TRBV15 to TRBJ1-5; D is perhaps TRBD1 (6 bases). Per the germline V gene, CDR1 is LNHNV and CDR2 is YYDKDF (reference sequence). Trimming removed 1 base from V and 3 bases from J, with 16 bases in between. This CDR3 comprises 17 residues. As DNA, the CDR3 is TGTGCCACCAGCAGAGGCCGGGGGCAGAATGTCAATCAGCCCCAGCATTTT. Translating gives CATSRGRGQNVNQPQHF.

Ten or more counts support this clonotype. The chain combines TRBV7-8 with TRBJ2-7; 10 bases align to TRBD1. CDR3 length: 15 residues. From germline, CDR1 is SGHVS and CDR2 FQNEAQ. With 5 bases clipped from V and 9 bases from J, the junction kept 13 bases outside the gene matches. The CDR3 protein is CASSQGQGNVIMQYF. CDR3 DNA: TGTGCCAGCAGCCAGGGACAGGGGAACGTCATAATGCAGTACTTC.

As regards this clonotype: This may arise from a read error, as a much more abundant clone is one base away. This chain connects TRBV2 to TRBJ2-3, with D maybe TRBD1 (8 bases). Near its end, the DNA agrees better with TRBJ2-5, so the J call may be wrong. This CDR3 spans 15 amino acids. The germline V gene encodes CDR1 SNHLY and CDR2 FYNNEI. In nucleotides, the CDR3 is TGTGCCAGCAGGGACAGAATACAGGGGGGGGAGACCCAGTACTTC. The encoded protein is CASRDRIQGGETQYF.

This clonotype was counted ten times or more. V and J are TRBV20-1 and TRBJ1-1; D possibly corresponds to TRBD1 (6 bases). The CDR3 covers 16 residues. CDR1 and CDR2 (germline): DFQATT, SNEGSKA (reference sequence). The CDR3, as DNA: TGCAGGCCAGGTGGGGGGGGCAGAGGGAGGAACACTGAAGCTTTCTTT. The encoded protein is CRPGGGGRGRNTEAFF.

This clonotype was observed many times. The rearrangement uses TRBV14 and TRBJ2-1, with D perhaps TRBD1 (6 bases). The V end lost 0 bases, the J end lost 5 bases, and 20 bases lay between the germline ends. The V gene's germline CDR1 is SGHDN and CDR2 FVKESK. The CDR3 is 18 amino acids. The CDR3 loop reads CASSQDFYGRGPNNEQFF. The CDR3 DNA follows: TGTGCCAGCAGCCAAGATTTTTACGGCAGGGGACCCAACAATGAGCAGTTCTTC.

This clonotype was picked up a small number of times. This sequence joins TRBV14 and TRBJ2-1; 7 bases map to TRBD1. CDR1 and CDR2 from the germline V gene are SGHDN and FVKESK. V shed 0 bases, J shed 8 bases, and the junction held 10 bases outside the gene matches. CDR3 length equals 16 residues. CDR3 DNA: TGTGCCAGCAGCCAAGACTACAGGGGCCTAATCGATGAGCAGTTCTTC. Protein sequence: CASSQDYRGLIDEQFF.

The V and J genes are TRBV20-1 and TRBJ2-7, with 7 bases matching TRBD1. J was trimmed by 6 bases and V by 5 bases; bases with no gene match: 13. The CDR3 runs to 14 residues. Germline lookup yields CDR1 DFQATT and CDR2 SNEGSKA (reference sequence). The CDR3 nucleotides are TGCAGTGCTTCCCGAGGGACAGATCTACGCGAGCAGTACTTC. The encoded protein is CSASRGTDLREQYF.

This clonotype was observed a single time. A much larger clone differs by one base, so this may be a read error. The J gene is TRBJ1-2, the V gene TRBV11-3; D not certain. This CDR3 contains 12 residues. The V end lost 4 bases, the J end lost 3 bases, and 6 bases lay between the germline ends. CDR1 is SGHNT, CDR2 YENEEA, per germline. As DNA, the CDR3 is TGTGCCAGCAGCTGGCGGTACTATGGCTACACCTTC. It translates to CASSWRYYGYTF.

This sequence joins TRBV5-4 and TRBJ2-3, with D possibly TRBD2 on 6 matching bases. CDR3 length equals 13 residues. The V gene's germline CDR1 is SGHNT and CDR2 YYREEE (reference sequence). V lost 4 bases and J 5 bases, leaving 11 bases between the germline ends. CDR3 bases: TGTGCCAGCAGCGACGTCGGGGGAGATACGCAGTATTTT. It translates to CASSDVGGDTQYF. The complete variable domain, with remaining parts taken from reference TRBV5-4 and TRBJ2-3, reads ETGVTQSPTHLIKTRGQQVTLRCSSQSGHNTVSWYQQALGQGPQFIFQYYREEENGRGNFPPRFSGLQFPNYSSELNVNALELDDSALYLCASSDVGGDTQYFGPGTRLTVL.

The chain is built from TRBV4-1 and TRBJ2-7, with 8 bases identical to TRBD1. V dropped 1 base and J dropped 9; count of bases not matched to a gene: 8. CDR3 length: 14 amino acids. Germline V gene data show CDR1 as MGHRA and CDR2 as YSYEKL. For the CDR3, the DNA is TGCGCCAGCAGCCAAGGGGGACAGGCCCCGGGGCAGTACTTC. Translated, it gives CASSQGGQAPGQYF.

This clonotype was picked up many times. V usage is TRBV28 and J usage is TRBJ2-6; the D is unclear. The CDR3 totals 13 residues. Trimming stripped 6 bases from V and 2 bases from J, with 5 bases between. Germline V gives CDR1 MDHEN, CDR2 SYDVKM. CDR3 nucleotide sequence: TGTGCCAGCAGCTTTCCTGGGGCCAACGTCCTGACTTTC. Its protein is CASSFPGANVLTF.

This clonotype was counted ten times or more. The chain uses TRBV7-2 and TRBJ2-7; tentative D call: TRBD1 (5 bases). The CDR3 is made up of 15 amino acids. Germline CDR1 is SGHTA and CDR2 is FQGNSA. The germline V and J ends were trimmed by 4 bases and 2 bases, with 15 bases remaining between them. The CDR3 loop is CASSSIQWGPYEQYF. The CDR3 DNA is TGTGCCAGCAGCTCCATACAATGGGGCCCCTACGAGCAGTACTTC.

This clonotype was seen repeatedly, ten times or more. The chain has TRBV12-3 or TRBV12-4 and TRBJ2-3, with 9 bases matching TRBD2. The CDR3 totals 16 residues. The V and J ends lost 8 bases and 0 bases, in that order; junction bases with no gene match: 9. CDR3: CASRTATSGSTDTQYF. As DNA, the CDR3 is TGTGCCAGCCGTACCGCCACTAGCGGGAGCACAGATACGCAGTATTTT.

There are many counts of this clonotype. This chain links TRBV2 with TRBJ2-7, with D unresolved. Germline values: CDR1 SNHLY, CDR2 FYNNEI. Trimming pared 2 bases from V and 0 bases from J, leaving 11 bases between. This CDR3 has 15 residues. This chain's CDR3 is CASSERSGISYEQYF. In DNA form, the CDR3 reads TGTGCCAGCAGTGAACGTTCTGGGATCTCCTACGAGCAGTACTTC.

This clonotype was detected many times. The chain employs TRBV6-1 and TRBJ1-5, with D unclear. Trimming shortened V by 2 bases and J by 0 bases, and 14 bases separated the two germline ends. This CDR3 has 17 residues. Germline V lookup: CDR1 MNHNS, CDR2 SASEGT. For the CDR3, the DNA is TGTGCCAGCAGTGAAAGGTTGCAGAGAAATAGCAATCAGCCCCAGCATTTT. Protein sequence: CASSERLQRNSNQPQHF.

A word on this clonotype: A read error may account for a junction end that differs from germline. As DNA, the CDR3 is TGTGCCAACAGTTGGGGGAGTAGATACAATGAGCAGTTCTTC. It encodes CANSWGSRYNEQFF. The rearrangement links TRBV28 to TRBJ2-1; D assignment may be TRBD1 or TRBD2 (5 bases each). Germline CDR1 MDHEN, CDR2 SYDVKM. The CDR3 covers 14 residues.

The chain joins TRBV7-9 to TRBJ1-2, with a tentative D call TRBD1 (5 bases). Germline V CDR1 and CDR2: SEHNR, FQNEAQ (reference sequence). V lost 1 base to trimming and J lost 6 bases, with 12 bases between them. The CDR3 length is 14 residues. The CDR3 DNA is TGTGCCAGCAGCTTAGGTTCAGGGATGGATGGCTACACCTTC. It specifies CASSLGSGMDGYTF.

About this clonotype: This may stem from a read error, because a much larger clone lies one nucleotide away. V and J are TRBV28 and TRBJ2-7; TRBD2 matches at 7 bases. The V gene end was trimmed by 6 bases and the J gene end by 6 bases; junction bases not matched to a gene: 17. This CDR3 spans 16 amino acids. Germline lookup yields CDR1 MDHEN and CDR2 SYDVKM. CDR3 protein: CASRGGGSPPACEQYF. The CDR3 nucleotides are TGTGCCAGCAGGGGGGGGGGAAGCCCCCCCGCCTGCGAGCAGTACTTC.

This clonotype was found many times. The gene calls are TRBV6-2 or TRBV6-3 and TRBJ2-7, with D tentatively TRBD2 (6 bases). This CDR3 is built from 14 residues. Germline V CDR1 and CDR2: MNHEY, SVGEGT. V lost 2 bases and J 0 bases, leaving 8 bases between the germline ends. The CDR3 nucleotides read TGTGCCAGCAGTTACACTAGCACCTCCTACGAGCAGTACTTC. Protein: CASSYTSTSYEQYF.

In its sample, this clonotype was seen many times. The CDR3, as DNA: TGTGCCAGCAGTGATCCCACAGGGTTGGTGGATACGCAGTATTTT. Translated, it gives CASSDPTGLVDTQYF. V and J are TRBV9 and TRBJ2-3; perhaps TRBD1 as D (6 bases). Germline CDR1 and CDR2: SGDLS and YYNGEE. The CDR3 runs to 15 residues. V shed 5 bases and J shed 6 bases, with 19 bases lying between them.

This clonotype came up many times. This sequence joins TRBV19 and TRBJ1-1; 7 bases match TRBD1. This CDR3 is 17 amino acids long. CDR1 LNHDA and CDR2 SQIVND come from the germline V gene (reference sequence). Trimming cost V 4 bases and J 4 bases; bases outside gene matches: 15. The CDR3 region is CASSTDGRQGSSTEAFF. The DNA for the CDR3 is TGTGCCAGTAGTACCGACGGAAGACAGGGTTCGAGCACTGAAGCTTTCTTT.

This clonotype was seen at least ten times. In DNA form, the CDR3 reads TGTGCCAGCAGCTTAGCGTCATTACTGGTTGAGCAGTACTTC. It encodes CASSLASLLVEQYF. The V call is TRBV11-2, the J call TRBJ2-7; no reliable D call. V was cut by 1 base and J by 7 bases, with 14 bases left in between. This CDR3 has 14 residues. CDR1 and CDR2 from the germline V gene are SGHAT and FQNNGV.

V and J are TRBV19 and TRBJ2-7; TRBD2 aligns across 12 bases. The CDR3 length is 16 residues. CDR1 is LNHDA and CDR2 is SQIVND in the germline V gene (reference sequence). V shed 5 bases and J 3 bases; nucleotides not matched to a gene: 8. CDR3 sequence: CASSPLTSGRIYEQYF. The CDR3 DNA reads as TGTGCCAGTAGTCCCCTAACTAGCGGGAGGATCTACGAGCAGTACTTC.

The table lists this clonotype with many counts. The chain couples TRBV19 to TRBJ1-5; no firm D call. Trimming pared 5 bases from V and 3 bases from J, leaving 8 bases between. The CDR3 contains 13 residues. Germline CDR1 reads LNHDA; CDR2 reads SQIVND (reference sequence). As DNA, the CDR3 is TGTGCCAGTAGTGGCAGATTCAATCAGCCCCAGCATTTT. Translated: CASSGRFNQPQHF.

V usage is TRBV27 and J usage is TRBJ2-1; 14 bases agree with TRBD2. Germline V gene sequence: CDR1 MNHEY, CDR2 SMNVEV (reference sequence). V gave up 3 bases and J gave up 8 bases; unmatched junction bases: 9. This CDR3 spans 17 amino acids. The CDR3 region is CASSFPYPGLAGDEQFF. DNA of the CDR3: TGTGCCAGCAGTTTCCCTTACCCGGGACTAGCGGGAGATGAGCAGTTCTTC.

This clonotype was detected many times. CDR3 sequence: CASSLAGTLNEQFF. For the CDR3, the DNA is TGCGCCAGCAGCTTGGCCGGGACGCTCAATGAGCAGTTCTTC. V is TRBV5-1 and J is TRBJ2-1; D assignment may be TRBD1 or TRBD2 (5 bases each). This CDR3 has 14 residues. Trimming cost V 0 bases and J 6 bases, with 10 bases left between them. Germline V lookup: CDR1 SGHRS, CDR2 YFSETQ.